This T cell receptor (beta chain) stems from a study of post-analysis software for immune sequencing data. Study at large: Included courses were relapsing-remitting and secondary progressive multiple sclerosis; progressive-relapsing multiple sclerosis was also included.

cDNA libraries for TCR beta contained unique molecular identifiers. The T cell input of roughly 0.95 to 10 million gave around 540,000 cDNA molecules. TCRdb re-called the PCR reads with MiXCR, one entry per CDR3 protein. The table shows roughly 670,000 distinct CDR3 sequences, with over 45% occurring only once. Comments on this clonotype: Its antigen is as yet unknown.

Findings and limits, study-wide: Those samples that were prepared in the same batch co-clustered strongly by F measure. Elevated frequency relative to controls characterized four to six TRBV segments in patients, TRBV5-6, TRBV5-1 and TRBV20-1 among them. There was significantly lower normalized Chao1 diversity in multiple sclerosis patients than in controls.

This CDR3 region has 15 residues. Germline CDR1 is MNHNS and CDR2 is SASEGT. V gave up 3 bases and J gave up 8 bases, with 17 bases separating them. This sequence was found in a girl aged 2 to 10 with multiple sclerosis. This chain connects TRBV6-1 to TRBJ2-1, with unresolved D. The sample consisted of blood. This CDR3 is CASSEPGIAFHEQFF. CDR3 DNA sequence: TGTGCCAGCAGTGAGCCTGGGATCGCCTTCCATGAGCAGTTCTTC.